The rows below give T cell receptor beta chains drawn from one sample of a study of CD8 T cells in Susac syndrome. From the immunoSEQ multiplex PCR reads, TCRdb called clonotypes with MiXCR, one entry per CDR3 protein. The sample lists around 110,000 distinct CDR3 sequences; approximately 94% were seen once. The sample consisted of CD8+ T cells from PBMCs. All receptors derive from a human donor with Susac syndrome. The CDR3 runs from the conserved cysteine through the conserved F or W. A D gene is named only where the DNA matches it firmly.

j_gene,d_gene,len,v_gene,CDR3aa
TRBJ1-5,TRBD1,17,TRBV14,CASSSRQGNQGNQPQHF
TRBJ2-7,TRBD1,13,TRBV5-4,CASSSTGDYEQYF
TRBJ2-7,.,14,TRBV9,CASSVGGNPSEQYF
TRBJ2-2,.,20,TRBV18,CASSLTIRGSKSTNTGELFF
TRBJ2-6,TRBD1,16,TRBV2,CASRYPGGAGANVLTF
TRBJ2-6,.,15,TRBV6-1,CASSEASSGANVLTF
TRBJ2-3,TRBD2,15,TRBV7-3,CASSASGVRTDTQYF
TRBJ2-7,.,15,TRBV7-9,CASSLGASSSYEQYF
TRBJ2-1,.,11,TRBV20-1,CSAREGGEQFF
TRBJ2-7,TRBD2,14,TRBV29-1,CSVEVRGASYEQYF
TRBJ1-1,.,15,TRBV4-3,CASSQDRIPNTEAFF
TRBJ1-5,.,15,TRBV7-2,CASSRTLGGNQPQHF
TRBJ2-5,TRBD1,14,TRBV12-3/TRBV12-4,CASSPAPGGETQYF
TRBJ2-1,TRBD1,14,TRBV5-1,CASSPRTGDDEQFF
TRBJ2-5,TRBD2,14,TRBV25-1,CASTRRGEGETQYF
TRBJ2-7,TRBD1,13,TRBV20-1,CSARAWTGNEQYF
TRBJ2-3,.,14,TRBV7-2,CASSFVGFTDTQYF